The 22 T cell receptor beta chains in this list originate from one sample, sequenced in a study of blood T cell repertoires in COVID-19. The data were produced by immunoSEQ multiplex PCR, yet TCRdb's version contains in-frame clones alone and is incomplete. The data show 150,000 or so clones, roughly 76% seen once. The sample consisted of peripheral blood. These receptor sequences come from a woman aged 50 to 60 with active or convalescent COVID-19.

This clone was counted at least ten times. The rearrangement links TRBV2 to TRBJ2-3, with TRBD2 matching over 9 bases. With 8 bases clipped from V and 2 bases from J, the junction kept 11 bases outside the gene matches. This CDR3 region has 16 residues. Germline-derived CDR1 and CDR2 are SNHLY and FYNNEI. In nucleotides, the CDR3 is TGTGCCAGCCGCCCCGGCCTAGCGGGGATCACAGATACGCAGTATTTT. This encodes CASRPGLAGITDTQYF.

The genes are TRBV7-2 and TRBJ1-2; maybe TRBD1 (6 bases). The germline gives CDR1 SGHTA, CDR2 FQGNSA. The CDR3 covers 13 residues. V dropped 5 bases and J dropped 4 bases, with 11 bases sitting between them. In nucleotides, the CDR3 is TGTGCCAGCAGCCGCGACAGGACCTATGGCTACACCTTC. This encodes CASSRDRTYGYTF.

This sequence joins TRBV6-6 and TRBJ2-2; a weak D match, TRBD2 (5 bases). Trimming stripped 2 bases from V and 1 base from J, with 5 bases between. The CDR3 has 14 amino acids. Germline CDR1 and CDR2: MNHNY and SVGAGI (reference sequence). Here the CDR3 reads CASSYRENTGELFF. CDR3 sequence (DNA): TGTGCCAGCAGTTACCGGGAGAACACCGGGGAGCTGTTTTTT.

This clone was counted a few times. This chain joins TRBV2 and TRBJ2-7, with D possibly TRBD1 on 6 matching bases. The CDR3 totals 12 residues. Germline loops: CDR1 SNHLY, CDR2 FYNNEI. Trimming shortened V by 8 bases and J by 2 bases, and 10 bases separated the two germline ends. CDR3: CASESGAYEQYF. CDR3 DNA: TGTGCCAGCGAGTCAGGGGCCTACGAGCAGTACTTC.

The J gene is TRBJ2-5, the V gene TRBV7-3; D is unresolved. Germline V gene lookup returns CDR1 SGHTA and CDR2 FQGTGA. The CDR3 loop spans 13 amino acids. Trimming cost V 3 bases and J 2 bases, with 7 bases left between them. Written as DNA, the CDR3 is TGTGCCAGCAGCTTGGTCAGACAAGAGACCCAGTACTTC. It translates to CASSLVRQETQYF.

The J gene is TRBJ2-5, the V gene TRBV7-8, with 7 bases lining up with TRBD2. Germline CDR1 reads SGHVS; CDR2 reads FQNEAQ. The V gene end was trimmed by 8 bases and the J gene end by 7 bases; junction bases not matched to a gene: 13. The CDR3 contains 14 residues. Here the CDR3 DNA reads TGTGCCAGCGGCCGAGCTTCGCCGGGGGGGACCCAGTACTTC. It translates to CASGRASPGGTQYF. The entire variable domain, with the rest obtained from reference TRBV7-8 and TRBJ2-5, is as follows: GAGVSQSPRYKVAKRGQDVALRCDPISGHVSLFWYQQALGQGPEFLTYFQNEAQLDKSGLPSDRFFAERPEGSVSTLKIQRTQQEDSAVYLCASGRASPGGTQYFGPGTRLLVL.

The J gene is TRBJ1-1, the V gene TRBV2; the match to TRBD1 covers 7 bases. After removal of 7 bases from V and 0 bases from J, the junction contained 5 bases not matched to a gene. There are 14 residues in the CDR3. Germline values: CDR1 SNHLY, CDR2 FYNNEI. CDR3 loop: CASKLTGVNTEAFF. In DNA form, the CDR3 reads TGTGCCAGCAAACTAACAGGGGTGAACACTGAAGCTTTCTTT.

The chain uses TRBV3-1 (or the pseudogene TRBV3-2) and TRBJ2-5; a weak D match, TRBD2 (7 bases). Germline V CDR1 and CDR2: LGHDT, YNNKEL (reference sequence). The CDR3 is 16 amino acids. V dropped 1 base and J dropped 1 base, with 13 bases sitting between them. For the CDR3, the DNA is TGTGCCAGCAGCCAAGGGGTGGGGGGGCCCCAAGAGACCCAGTACTTC. Translation gives CASSQGVGGPQETQYF.

The chain combines TRBV25-1 with TRBJ2-5, with a possible D match to TRBD2 (6 bases). Germline CDR1 reads MGHDK; CDR2 reads SYGVNS. V lost 0 bases, J lost 5 bases, and 7 bases lay in between. The CDR3 totals 13 residues. CDR3 sequence: CASSEYGSETQYF. The CDR3 region has the DNA TGTGCCAGCAGTGAATACGGGAGTGAGACCCAGTACTTC.

This rearrangement joins TRBV6-5 to TRBJ1-1, with D unresolved. The length of the CDR3 is 15 residues. Germline values: CDR1 MNHEY, CDR2 SVGAGI. V lost 7 bases to trimming and J lost 7 bases, with 22 bases between them. DNA of the CDR3: TGTGCCAGCACTTCGGGCCTCGGGAGGAACTATGAAGCTTTCTTT. Its protein is CASTSGLGRNYEAFF.

This clone was seen only once. V is TRBV19 and J is TRBJ2-1, with 8 bases identical to TRBD2. The CDR3 is 15 amino acids. CDR1 is LNHDA, CDR2 SQIVND, per germline (reference sequence). Trimming took 1 base from V and 7 from J; bases not matched to a gene: 6. CDR3 in amino acids: CASSIGSGITNEQFF. The CDR3 DNA sequence: TGTGCCAGTAGTATAGGTAGCGGGATTACAAATGAGCAGTTCTTC.

The CDR3 coding sequence is TGTGCCAGCAGCTTGCGACTAACGGAAAACTATGGCTACACCTTC. It codes for CASSLRLTENYGYTF. The gene calls are TRBV5-6 and TRBJ1-2; unclear D gene. CDR1 and CDR2 (germline): SGHDT, YYEEEE. The CDR3 consists of 15 residues. V shed 1 base and J shed 2 bases, with 12 bases lying between them. The complete variable domain, with remaining parts taken from reference TRBV5-6 and TRBJ1-2, reads DAGVTQSPTHLIKTRGQQVTLRCSPKSGHDTVSWYQQALGQGPQFIFQYYEEEERQRGNFPDRFSGHQFPNYSSELNVNALLLGDSALYLCASSLRLTENYGYTFGSGTRLTVV.

The gene calls are TRBV2 and TRBJ1-2; 10 nucleotides agree with TRBD1. CDR1 is SNHLY and CDR2 is FYNNEI in the germline V gene. With V trimmed by 4 bases and J by 8 bases, 4 bases remained unmatched. The CDR3 is 13 amino acids. CDR3: CASSGQGAPGYTF. In nucleotides, the CDR3 is TGTGCCAGCAGTGGACAGGGGGCGCCCGGCTACACCTTC. The full variable domain, with the rest looked up from reference TRBV2 and TRBJ1-2, is EPEVTQTPSHQVTQMGQEVILRCVPISNHLYFYWYRQILGQKVEFLVSFYNNEISEKSEIFDDQFSVERPDGSNFTLKIRSTKLEDSAMYFCASSGQGAPGYTFGSGTRLTVV.

The chain carries TRBV6-5 and TRBJ1-1, with 8 bases aligning to TRBD1. Per germline, CDR1 MNHEY and CDR2 SVGAGI. The CDR3 covers 15 residues. Trimming took 7 bases from V and 0 from J; bases not matched to a gene: 7. The CDR3 DNA reads TGTGCCAGCAAAGGGACAGGCAAGATGAACACTGAAGCTTTCTTT. Protein: CASKGTGKMNTEAFF.

The chain links TRBV19 to TRBJ1-5; D remains ambiguous. This CDR3 contains 13 residues. In germline, CDR1 is LNHDA, CDR2 SQIVND (reference sequence). Trimming pared 3 bases from V and 5 bases from J, leaving 8 bases between. The CDR3 region is CASSIWQDQPQHF. The CDR3 DNA follows: TGTGCCAGTAGTATCTGGCAGGATCAGCCCCAGCATTTT.

The chain recombines TRBV4-3 with TRBJ2-2; D remains unclear. V lost 0 bases, J lost 7 bases, and 9 bases lay in between. Germline V gene lookup returns CDR1 LGHNA and CDR2 YSLEER. The CDR3 extends over 14 amino acids. CDR3 in amino acids: CASSQDRPSGELFF. The CDR3 coding sequence is TGCGCCAGCAGCCAAGATCGCCCTAGCGGGGAGCTGTTTTTT.

The CDR3 coding sequence is TGTGCCAGCAGTTTAAACAGGAACACTGAAGCTTTCTTT. This gives the protein CASSLNRNTEAFF. This chain uses TRBV12-3 or TRBV12-4 with TRBJ1-1; D call uncertain. Trimming left V 2 bases short and J 1 base short, with 5 bases between. The CDR3 totals 13 residues.

V usage is TRBV19 and J usage is TRBJ1-4; D unresolved. Germline V lookup: CDR1 LNHDA, CDR2 SQIVND (reference sequence). Deletions cut 7 bases from V and 11 bases from J, with 14 bases between. CDR3 length equals 12 residues. CDR3 loop: CASNVPSGKLFF. CDR3 coding DNA: TGTGCCAGTAATGTTCCTTCGGGGAAACTGTTTTTT.

The rearrangement links TRBV7-2 to TRBJ2-7, with 8 nucleotides matching TRBD2. Germline CDR1 is SGHTA and CDR2 is FQGNSA. The CDR3 has 15 residues. With V trimmed by 3 bases and J by 7 bases, 11 bases remained unmatched. CDR3 sequence reads: CASSFVFSGVREQYF. The CDR3 region has the DNA TGTGCCAGCAGCTTCGTTTTTAGCGGGGTAAGGGAGCAGTACTTC.

The V gene is TRBV12-3 or TRBV12-4, the J gene TRBJ1-1; D is uncertain. CDR3 length: 11 amino acids. V lost 7 bases, J lost 5 bases, and 8 bases lay in between. CDR3 protein: CASTYETEAFF. For the CDR3, the DNA is TGTGCCAGCACCTATGAGACTGAAGCTTTCTTT.

The chain links TRBV5-8 to TRBJ2-2, with a possible D match to TRBD2 (5 bases). Trimming stripped 1 base from V and 0 bases from J, with 13 bases between. Germline values: CDR1 SGHTS, CDR2 YDEGEE. This CDR3 region has 17 residues. The CDR3, as DNA: TGTGCCAGCAGCTTGCCTCTTGAGGGCACGAACACCGGGGAGCTGTTTTTT. It encodes CASSLPLEGTNTGELFF.

J is TRBJ1-4 and V is TRBV5-8; D might be TRBD1 (6 bases). This CDR3 spans 14 amino acids. Trimming removed 0 bases from V and 8 bases from J, with 11 bases in between. Germline CDR1 and CDR2: SGHTS and YDEGEE. CDR3 amino acids: CASSLDRVGEKLFF. CDR3 sequence (DNA): TGTGCCAGCAGCTTGGACAGGGTGGGGGAAAAACTGTTTTTT.